The 20 T cell receptor beta chains listed next were all sequenced from one sample in a study of neurological immune-mediated disorders. TCRdb re-called the 5' RACE reads through MiXCR, storing one row per CDR3 protein. This sample has tens of thousands of distinct CDR3 sequences; 3.4% occur once, and the top ten carry 3.7%. Material: PBMCs. These receptors originate from a man aged 40-49 years with multiple sclerosis.

This clonotype was seen many times. The genes are TRBV5-1 and TRBJ2-2; no clear D. V was cut by 4 bases and J by 6 bases, with 13 bases left in between. The CDR3 extends over 14 amino acids. Germline V CDR1 and CDR2: SGHRS, YFSETQ. DNA of the CDR3: TGCGCCAGCAGCCGATTTGGTGAAGCCGGGGAGCTGTTTTTT. Its translation: CASSRFGEAGELFF.

This clonotype has ten or more counts. The chain joins TRBV6-2 or TRBV6-3 to TRBJ1-1, with D perhaps matching TRBD1 (5 bases). Trimming removed 6 bases at V and 6 bases at J, with 14 bases between. CDR3 size: 13 residues. Germline CDR1 and CDR2: MNHEY and SVGEGT. CDR3 sequence reads: CASSKRGGAEAFF. Written as DNA, the CDR3 is TGTGCCAGCAGCAAACGAGGAGGGGCTGAAGCTTTCTTT.

This clonotype came up many times. This chain joins TRBV5-1 and TRBJ1-1; D gene unclear. The CDR3 is made up of 13 amino acids. The V end was cut by 4 bases, the J end by 2 bases, with 9 bases between. CDR1 is SGHRS, CDR2 YFSETQ, per germline. CDR3 bases: TGCGCCAGCAGCGTCTCAGTCAACACTGAAGCTTTCTTT. Translating it yields CASSVSVNTEAFF.

This clonotype was recorded at least ten times. V gene TRBV21-1 combines with J gene TRBJ2-1; the table gives TRBD2 as D, unverified against the DNA. TRBV21-1 corresponds to a pseudogene. The CDR3 extends over 22 amino acids. This CDR3 is CASSKAGGGHPSPHFSYNEQFF. In nucleotides, the CDR3 is TGTGCCAGCAGCAAAGCGGGCGGGGGCCATCCATCACCCCACTTCTCCTACAATGAGCAGTTCTTC.

In this sample, this clonotype turned up many times. J is TRBJ2-4 and V is TRBV3-1; TRBD2 might be the D (5 bases). CDR1 is LGHDT, CDR2 YNNKEL, per germline (reference sequence). The CDR3 runs 16 residues. V shed 3 bases and J shed 3 bases, with 15 bases lying between them. CDR3 DNA sequence: TGTGCCAGCAGCCATGCCCACGGGGTGAGCAAAAACATTCAGTACTTC. It codes for CASSHAHGVSKNIQYF.

This clonotype was seen at least ten times. The chain has TRBV2 and TRBJ2-1; D may be TRBD2 (5 bases). Germline CDR1 and CDR2: SNHLY and FYNNEI. V was shortened by 7 bases and J by 2 bases, with 15 bases between the two germline ends. The CDR3 is 15 residues long. Written as DNA, the CDR3 is TGTGCCAGCAAAAGTCGGGATAGTGCCTACAATGAGCAGTTCTTC. Translating gives CASKSRDSAYNEQFF.

This clonotype showed up many times. This may be a read error: a much more frequent sequence differs by one nucleotide. The chain has TRBV3-1 and TRBJ1-2; TRBD1 might be the D (6 bases). Trimming took off 5 bases at V and 14 bases at J, with 21 bases between the two ends. Germline V gene data show CDR1 as LGHDT and CDR2 as YNNKEL (reference sequence). This CDR3 is 13 amino acids long. The chain's CDR3 is CASSSTSRGERTF. The DNA for the CDR3 is TGTGCCAGCAGCTCGACCTCCAGGGGAGAAAGAACCTTC. Looking up the rest from reference TRBV3-1 and TRBJ1-2 gives the full variable domain: DTAVSQTPKYLVTQMGNDKSIKCEQNLGHDTMYWYKQDSKKFLKIMFSYNNKELIINETVPNRFSPKSPDKAHLNLHINSLELGDSAVYFCASSSTSRGERTFGSGTRLTVV.

There are many counts of this clonotype. This chain joins TRBV15 and TRBJ2-3, with 9 bases identical to TRBD2. V lost 1 base, J lost 4 bases, and 18 bases stayed unmatched. This CDR3 is 20 amino acids long. The V gene's germline CDR1 is LNHNV and CDR2 YYDKDF (reference sequence). The CDR3 bases are TGTGCCACCAGCAGAGTGGATGGGTCTCAGGGACTAGCACTTGCAGATACGCAGTATTTT. This gives the protein CATSRVDGSQGLALADTQYF.

This clonotype occurred many times. The rearrangement joins TRBV11-2 to TRBJ2-3, with D uncertain. Looked up from germline, CDR1 is SGHAT and CDR2 is FQNNGV. CDR3 length: 13 amino acids. V was pared by 4 bases and J by 2 bases, with 7 bases between. CDR3 amino acids: CASSSGPTDTQYF. In DNA, the CDR3 is TGTGCCAGCAGCTCCGGTCCCACAGATACGCAGTATTTT.

This clonotype has a count of ten or more. The rearrangement uses TRBV12-3 or TRBV12-4 and TRBJ1-1; D gene ambiguous. Between the trimmed V and J ends, which lost 8 bases and 0 bases, there was a span of 10 bases. The CDR3 runs to 13 residues. DNA of the CDR3: TGTGCCAGCGGCCGACGGATGAACACTGAAGCTTTCTTT. Translation: CASGRRMNTEAFF.

The sample holds many counts of this clonotype. The J gene is TRBJ2-2, the V gene TRBV5-1, with a possible D match to TRBD1 (6 bases). Germline CDR1 SGHRS, CDR2 YFSETQ. This CDR3 contains 15 residues. The V end was cut by 5 bases, the J end by 0 bases, with 11 bases between. For the CDR3, the DNA is TGCGCCAGCAGACTGGACAGCGCGAACACCGGGGAGCTGTTTTTT. This encodes CASRLDSANTGELFF.

This clonotype was counted ten times or more. The chain recombines TRBV2 with TRBJ1-5; a weak D match, TRBD1 (5 bases). The CDR3 runs 15 residues. V was clipped by 4 bases and J by 0 bases, with 10 bases between them. Germline assignment: CDR1 SNHLY and CDR2 FYNNEI. In nucleotides, the CDR3 is TGTGCCAGCAGTGTGGCCGGGGGTAGCAATCAGCCCCAGCATTTT. This gives the protein CASSVAGGSNQPQHF.

This clonotype occurred many times. The chain combines TRBV20-1 with TRBJ2-7; 10 nucleotides line up with TRBD1. Per the germline V gene, CDR1 is DFQATT and CDR2 is SNEGSKA (reference sequence). V dropped 5 bases and J dropped 3; count of bases not matched to a gene: 4. The CDR3 consists of 13 residues. The CDR3 spells CSARRDRGYEQYF. The DNA for the CDR3 is TGCAGTGCTCGCCGGGACAGGGGCTACGAGCAGTACTTC.

This clonotype was counted at least ten times. V and J are TRBV14 and TRBJ2-5; no reliable D call. The CDR3 covers 13 residues. The ends were cut back, 1 base at V and 3 bases at J, with 6 bases in the middle. Germline V gives CDR1 SGHDN, CDR2 FVKESK. The CDR3 protein is CASSQGLEETQYF. The CDR3 region has the DNA TGTGCCAGCAGCCAAGGTCTAGAAGAGACCCAGTACTTC.

This clonotype was observed a handful of times. The chain links TRBV5-1 to TRBJ1-4; 10 nucleotides align to TRBD1. The V and J ends lost 4 bases and 3 bases, in that order; junction bases with no gene match: 6. Per the germline V gene, CDR1 is SGHRS and CDR2 is YFSETQ. The CDR3 is made up of 16 amino acids. This chain's CDR3 is CASSRGQGVSNEKLFF. The CDR3 coding sequence is TGCGCCAGCAGCAGAGGACAGGGGGTGTCTAATGAAAAACTGTTTTTT.

In its sample, this clonotype was seen many times. The J gene is TRBJ1-5, the V gene TRBV19; D unresolved. The CDR3 is made up of 15 amino acids. Deletions cut 6 bases from V and 0 bases from J, with 12 bases between. CDR1 and CDR2 (germline): LNHDA, SQIVND (reference sequence). The CDR3 bases are TGTGCCAGTAGCCCTGAGGCCCTTAGCAATCAGCCCCAGCATTTT. Translating it yields CASSPEALSNQPQHF.

This clonotype showed up many times. CDR3 loop: CASSSQGNYGYTF. CDR3 bases: TGTGCCAGCAGTTCCCAGGGTAACTATGGCTACACCTTC. The rearrangement uses TRBV5-6 and TRBJ1-2; the D gene is possibly TRBD1 (5 bases). CDR3 length: 13 amino acids. The V and J ends lost 5 bases and 1 base respectively, with 9 bases between them. Germline V gene data show CDR1 as SGHDT and CDR2 as YYEEEE.

This clonotype has at least ten counts. The chain couples TRBV20-1 to TRBJ1-2; the D is unclear. Trimming left V 3 bases short and J 5 bases short, with 16 bases between. In germline, CDR1 is DFQATT, CDR2 SNEGSKA (reference sequence). The CDR3 covers 14 residues. CDR3 in amino acids: CSASVPVVIYGYTF. CDR3 nucleotides: TGCAGTGCTAGTGTCCCCGTCGTAATATATGGCTACACCTTC.

The table lists this clonotype with many counts. V usage is TRBV5-1 and J usage is TRBJ1-4; D ambiguous. The V and J ends lost 0 bases and 8 bases respectively, with 17 bases between them. This CDR3 is built from 16 residues. The germline gives CDR1 SGHRS, CDR2 YFSETQ. CDR3 in DNA: TGCGCCAGCAGCTTGGAGGGCCCGACTGAATGGGAAAAACTGTTTTTT. Translated: CASSLEGPTEWEKLFF.

This clonotype has at least ten counts. This chain links TRBV12-3 or TRBV12-4 with TRBJ1-1; D unclear. The CDR3 covers 12 residues. The V end lost 3 bases, the J end lost 1 base, and 3 bases lay between the germline ends. CDR3 DNA: TGTGCCAGCAGTTTGAAGAACACTGAAGCTTTCTTT. Its protein product is CASSLKNTEAFF.